A single sample is the source of the 15 T cell receptor beta chains below, sequenced in a study of identical twins (dated by TCRdb to about 2016). Library generation was performed with 5' RACE. Instrument used: Illumina HiSeq 2000. The public reads were quality trimmed at Q25 with fastp and then assembled into clones with MiXCR by TCRdb, keeping productive beta chains. Entries that share a CDR3 protein sequence are merged under the most common genes and DNA. Counted in this sample were approximately 630,000 distinct CDR3 sequences; roughly 6.6% of them appeared once. The top ten clones comprise 1.6% of the sample. This sample was also put to use in a study of yellow fever vaccine responses in identical twins.

Material: PBMCs. Every receptor here comes from a woman under 30 in good health.

There are many counts of this clonotype. The chain links TRBV10-3 to TRBJ2-7, with 8 bases lining up with TRBD2. The CDR3 spans 13 residues. Germline V gene sequence: CDR1 ENHRY, CDR2 SYGVKD. V shed 10 bases and J 7 bases; nucleotides not matched to a gene: 12. Written as DNA, the CDR3 is TGTGCCACCTCCTTCGGAGTAGCGGGGGAGCAGTACTTC. Translated, it gives CATSFGVAGEQYF.

In this sample, this clonotype turned up a few times. V and J are TRBV12-3 or TRBV12-4 and TRBJ1-2; D not certain. V dropped 1 base and J dropped 4 bases, with 10 bases sitting between them. The CDR3 sequence is 14 residues long. CDR3 sequence (DNA): TGTGCCAGCAGTTTAGGGATCGTGGGCTATGGCTACACCTTC. Its protein product is CASSLGIVGYGYTF.

J is TRBJ1-6 and V is TRBV7-9; tentative D call: TRBD1 (5 bases). This CDR3 has 17 amino acids. Germline assignment: CDR1 SEHNR and CDR2 FQNEAQ (reference sequence). The V end was cut by 4 bases, the J end by 4 bases, with 17 bases between. CDR3 region: CASSSIGGIGYNSPLHF. Written as DNA, the CDR3 is TGTGCCAGCAGCTCAATTGGGGGGATCGGGTATAATTCACCCCTCCACTTT.

The chain is built from TRBV12-3 or TRBV12-4 and TRBJ1-1; tentatively, D is TRBD1 (5 bases). The V end lost 8 bases, the J end lost 5 bases, and 33 bases lay between the germline ends. The length of the CDR3 is 19 residues. CDR3 region: CASYIPRTRGKGPRTEAFF. Written as DNA, the CDR3 is TGTGCCAGCTACATACCCAGAACCCGGGGAAAGGGGCCGAGGACTGAAGCTTTCTTT.

This clonotype was seen more than once but under ten times. The chain carries TRBV20-1 and TRBJ2-1; 7 nucleotides line up with TRBD1. The CDR3 runs to 13 residues. CDR1 is DFQATT, CDR2 SNEGSKA, per germline (reference sequence). Unmatched junction bases numbered 5, after V lost 5 bases and J lost 4 bases. The CDR3 coding sequence is TGCAGTGCTCTAGGCAGGGGGTACAATGAGCAGTTCTTC. It specifies CSALGRGYNEQFF.

This clonotype occurred a few times. This chain connects TRBV6-1 to TRBJ2-2; TRBD1 or TRBD2 may be the D gene (6 bases each). This CDR3 comprises 15 residues. Germline V gene data show CDR1 as MNHNS and CDR2 as SASEGT. Trimming cost V 7 bases and J 2 bases, with 14 bases left between them. The CDR3 DNA reads as TGTGCCAGCAAAGGGGGACTGCTTAACACCGGGGAGCTGTTTTTT. Translated, it gives CASKGGLLNTGELFF.

The chain uses TRBV29-1 and TRBJ2-2; no clear D gene. V was shortened by 0 bases and J by 6 bases, with 11 bases between the two germline ends. Germline CDR1 reads SQVTM; CDR2 reads ANQGSEA. The CDR3 is 14 amino acids. The CDR3 here is CSVEDTRRSGELFF. The CDR3 nucleotides are TGCAGCGTTGAAGATACCCGGCGTTCCGGGGAGCTGTTTTTT.

This clonotype came up a few times. The rearrangement joins TRBV7-9 to TRBJ1-2, with a possible D match to TRBD1 (6 bases). V shed 7 bases and J shed 13 bases, with 19 bases lying between them. This CDR3 has 12 amino acids. CDR1 and CDR2 (germline): SEHNR, FQNEAQ (reference sequence). The CDR3 coding sequence is TGTGCCAGCACCCCCGGGGGCGGCCTCTTCACCTTC. Its translation: CASTPGGGLFTF.

The chain links TRBV4-2 to TRBJ1-1, with D possibly being TRBD1 (6 bases). V dropped 0 bases and J dropped 5 bases, with 13 bases sitting between them. Per the germline V gene, CDR1 is LGHNA and CDR2 is YNFKEQ. The CDR3 spans 15 residues. DNA for the CDR3: TGTGCCAGCAGCCAAGAACAGGGAGTTGGGACTGAAGCTTTCTTT. Its translation is CASSQEQGVGTEAFF.

In nucleotides, the CDR3 is TGCGCCAGCAGACTAAGCGGGGGGTTCGATGAGCAGTTCTTC. This sequence encodes CASRLSGGFDEQFF. This rearrangement joins TRBV10-2 to TRBJ2-1; 9 positions match TRBD2. V lost 6 bases, J lost 8 bases, and 8 bases stayed unmatched. The CDR3 covers 14 residues. Germline V CDR1 and CDR2: WSHSY, SAAADI.

The rearrangement uses TRBV2 and TRBJ2-5; TRBD2 matches at 8 bases. V gave up 6 bases and J gave up 0 bases; unmatched junction bases: 6. CDR3 length equals 15 residues. CDR1 is SNHLY and CDR2 is FYNNEI in the germline V gene. CDR3 nucleotide sequence: TGTGCCAGCAGGGGAAATAGCGGGAACCAAGAGACCCAGTACTTC. Protein: CASRGNSGNQETQYF. Using reference TRBV2 and TRBJ2-5 for the parts outside the CDR3, the full variable domain is EPEVTQTPSHQVTQMGQEVILRCVPISNHLYFYWYRQILGQKVEFLVSFYNNEISEKSEIFDDQFSVERPDGSNFTLKIRSTKLEDSAMYFCASRGNSGNQETQYFGPGTRLLVL.

This clonotype was observed many times. Here the CDR3 reads CASTPSGTNTDTQYF. The CDR3 DNA reads as TGTGCCAGCACCCCGAGCGGGACTAACACAGATACGCAGTATTTT. V usage is TRBV28 and J usage is TRBJ2-3; 7 bases match TRBD2. Germline assignment: CDR1 MDHEN and CDR2 SYDVKM. This CDR3 has 15 amino acids. After removal of 7 bases from V and 2 bases from J, the junction contained 9 bases not matched to a gene. Full variable domain (remainder filled in from reference TRBV28 and TRBJ2-3): DVKVTQSSRYLVKRTGEKVFLECVQDMDHENMFWYRQDPGLGLRLIYFSYDVKMKEKGDIPEGYSVSREKKERFSLILESASTNQTSMYLCASTPSGTNTDTQYFGPGTRLTVL.

The chain links TRBV18 to TRBJ2-7, with unresolved D. CDR1 KGHSH and CDR2 LQKENI come from the germline V gene. The V gene lost 3 bases and the J gene lost 2 bases, with 11 bases spanning the gap. The CDR3 sequence is 14 residues long. As DNA, the CDR3 is TGTGCCAGCTCACCGGGCTGGCCCACCTACGAGCAGTACTTC. Its translation: CASSPGWPTYEQYF.

The V call is TRBV7-9, the J call TRBJ2-1, with D possibly TRBD1 on 6 matching bases. Per the germline V gene, CDR1 is SEHNR and CDR2 is FQNEAQ (reference sequence). V was trimmed by 6 bases and J by 4 bases, leaving 22 bases between them. This CDR3 comprises 17 residues. Here the CDR3 DNA reads TGTGCCAGCAGAGATTCCGGGCTACAGGGCTCATACAATGAGCAGTTCTTC. It codes for CASRDSGLQGSYNEQFF. Supplemented by reference TRBV7-9 and TRBJ2-1, the full variable domain reads DTGVSQNPRHKITKRGQNVTFRCDPISEHNRLYWYRQTLGQGPEFLTYFQNEAQLEKSRLLSDRFSAERPKGSFSTLEIQRTEQGDSAMYLCASRDSGLQGSYNEQFFGPGTRLTVL.

A few counts support this clonotype. The CDR3 bases are TGTGCCAGCAGCAAAGACAGGGTTTCGAACACTGAAGCTTTCTTT. Its protein product is CASSKDRVSNTEAFF. The genes are TRBV5-6 and TRBJ1-1; 7 nucleotides align to TRBD1. Germline-derived CDR1 and CDR2 are SGHDT and YYEEEE. Unmatched junction bases numbered 7, after V lost 4 bases and J lost 1 base. The CDR3 covers 15 residues.